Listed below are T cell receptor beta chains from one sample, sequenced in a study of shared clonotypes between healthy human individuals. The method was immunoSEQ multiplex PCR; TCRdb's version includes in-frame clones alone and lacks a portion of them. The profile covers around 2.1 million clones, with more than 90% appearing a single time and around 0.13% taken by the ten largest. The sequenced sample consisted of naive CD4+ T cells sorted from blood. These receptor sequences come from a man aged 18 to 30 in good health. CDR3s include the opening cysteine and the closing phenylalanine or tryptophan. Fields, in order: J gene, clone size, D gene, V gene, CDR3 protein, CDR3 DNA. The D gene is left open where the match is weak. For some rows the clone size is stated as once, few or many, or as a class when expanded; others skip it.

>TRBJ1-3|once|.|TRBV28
CASVGVTPGNTIYF
TGTGCCAGCGTCGGGGTAACCCCTGGAAACACCATATATTTT
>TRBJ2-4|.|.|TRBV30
CAWSAGLLAKNIQYF
TGTGCCTGGAGTGCAGGACTACTAGCCAAAAACATTCAGTACTTC
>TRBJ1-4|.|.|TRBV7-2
CASSLNAGVGEKLFF
TGTGCCAGCAGCTTAAATGCAGGGGTAGGCGAAAAACTGTTTTTT
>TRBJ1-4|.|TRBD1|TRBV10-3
CAISDSGQGKEKLFF
TGTGCCATCAGCGACTCGGGACAGGGGAAAGAAAAACTGTTTTTT
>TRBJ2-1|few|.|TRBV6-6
CASSLRSDNEQFF
TGTGCCAGCAGTTTGCGATCTGACAATGAGCAGTTCTTC
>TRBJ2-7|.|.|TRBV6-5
CASRPGGTALYEQYF
TGTGCCAGCAGACCTGGAGGGACAGCTCTCTACGAGCAGTACTTC
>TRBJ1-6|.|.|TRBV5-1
CASSLVWFSPLHF
TGCGCCAGCAGCTTGGTTTGGTTCTCACCCCTCCACTTT
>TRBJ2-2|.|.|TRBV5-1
CASSLDPGELFF
TGCGCCAGCAGCTTGGACCCCGGGGAGCTGTTTTTT
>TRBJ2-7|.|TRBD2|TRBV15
CATSILAGGSSEQYF
TGTGCCACCAGCATTTTAGCGGGAGGCTCATCCGAGCAGTACTTC
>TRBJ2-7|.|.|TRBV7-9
CASSLESHEQYF
TGTGCCAGCAGCTTAGAATCCCACGAGCAGTACTTC
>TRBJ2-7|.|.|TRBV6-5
CASSYQYSTYEQYF
TGTGCCAGCAGTTACCAGTACTCAACCTACGAGCAGTACTTC
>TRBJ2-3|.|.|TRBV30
CAWSGGVDTQYF
TGTGCCTGGAGTGGGGGGGTTGATACGCAGTATTTT
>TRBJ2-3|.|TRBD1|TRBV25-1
CASSEGTGMRVTDTQYF
TGTGCCAGCAGTGAAGGGACAGGGATGAGGGTCACAGATACGCAGTATTTT
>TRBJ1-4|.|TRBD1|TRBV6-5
CASSSWTGGNEKLFF
TGTGCCAGCAGTTCGTGGACAGGAGGGAATGAAAAACTGTTTTTT
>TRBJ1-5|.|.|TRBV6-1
CASSEQGSNQPQHF
TGTGCCAGCAGTGAACAGGGTTCCAATCAGCCCCAGCATTTT
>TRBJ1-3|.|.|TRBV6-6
CASSYGGSGNTIYF
TGTGCCAGCAGTTACGGGGGATCTGGAAACACCATATATTTT
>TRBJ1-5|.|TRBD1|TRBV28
CASSQTGFQPQHF
TGTGCCAGCAGCCAGACAGGGTTTCAGCCCCAGCATTTT
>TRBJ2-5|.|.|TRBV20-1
CSASLSGTQYF
TGCAGTGCTAGTCTCTCCGGGACCCAGTACTTC
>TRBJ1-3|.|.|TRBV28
CASSLARSGNTIYF
TGTGCCAGCAGTTTGGCTCGCTCTGGAAACACCATATATTTT
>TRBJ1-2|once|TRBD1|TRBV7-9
CASSVGTGNYGYTF
TGTGCCAGCAGCGTCGGGACAGGGAACTATGGCTACACCTTC
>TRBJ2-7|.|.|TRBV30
CASRTSHYEQYF
TGTGCCTCCCGGACTTCCCACTACGAGCAGTACTTC
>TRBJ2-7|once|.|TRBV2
CASAGGLSRFEQYF
TGTGCCAGCGCCGGTGGATTATCGCGTTTCGAGCAGTACTTC
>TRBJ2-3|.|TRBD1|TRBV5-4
CASSPRDREFNTDTQYF
TGTGCCAGCAGCCCCCGGGACAGGGAATTTAACACAGATACGCAGTATTTT
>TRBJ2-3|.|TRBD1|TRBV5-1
CASSLVVGGPDTQYF
TGCGCCAGCAGCTTGGTCGTAGGGGGCCCAGATACGCAGTATTTT
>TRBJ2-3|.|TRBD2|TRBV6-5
CASSRLAGPTDTQYF
TGTGCCAGCAGTCGACTAGCGGGGCCCACAGATACGCAGTATTTT
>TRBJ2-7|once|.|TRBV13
CASSLGGYYEQYF
TGTGCCAGCAGCTTAGGGGGATACTACGAGCAGTACTTC
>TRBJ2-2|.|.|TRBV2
CASRRWGRNTGELFF
TGTGCCAGCAGACGGTGGGGACGGAACACCGGGGAGCTGTTTTTT
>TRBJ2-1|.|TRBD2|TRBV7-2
CASSLVGASGRRNEQFF
TGTGCCAGCAGCTTAGTTGGGGCTAGCGGGAGGCGCAATGAGCAGTTCTTC
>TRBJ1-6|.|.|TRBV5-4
CASSRIDGTPDGIVRSPLHF
TGTGCCAGCAGCAGGATAGACGGGACCCCGGACGGAATTGTACGTTCACCCCTCCACTTT
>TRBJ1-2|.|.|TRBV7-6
CASSPGPGGYGYTF
TGTGCCAGCAGCCCCGGGCCCGGGGGCTATGGCTACACCTTC
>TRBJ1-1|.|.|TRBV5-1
CASSLGLQGTMNTEAFF
TGCGCCAGCAGCTTGGGTTTACAGGGTACTATGAACACTGAAGCTTTCTTT
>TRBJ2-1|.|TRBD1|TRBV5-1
CASSHGTVAGQFF
TGCGCCAGCAGCCACGGGACAGTCGCGGGGCAGTTCTTC
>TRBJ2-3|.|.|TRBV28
CASRQGTPTDTQYF
TGTGCCAGCAGACAAGGGACTCCCACAGATACGCAGTATTTT
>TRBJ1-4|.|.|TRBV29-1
CSVVPGSNEKLFF
TGCAGCGTTGTACCCGGTTCTAATGAAAAACTGTTTTTT
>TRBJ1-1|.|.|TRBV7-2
CASSLGGLGAFF
TGTGCCAGCAGCTTAGGAGGCCTGGGAGCTTTCTTT
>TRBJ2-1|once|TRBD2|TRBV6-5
CASSYGGAGENEQFF
TGTGCCAGCAGTTACGGGGGAGCGGGAGAAAATGAGCAGTTCTTC
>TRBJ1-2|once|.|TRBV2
CASSGSRAGYGYTF
TGTGCCAGCAGTGGAAGCAGGGCGGGCTATGGCTACACCTTC
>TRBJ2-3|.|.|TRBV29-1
CSARALEDTQYF
TGCAGCGCTCGTGCCTTGGAAGATACGCAGTATTTT
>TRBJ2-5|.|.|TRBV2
CASGETQYF
TGTGCCTCCGGGGAGACCCAGTACTTC
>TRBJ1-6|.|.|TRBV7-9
CASSFGVGSPLHF
TGTGCCAGCAGCTTCGGGGTGGGGTCACCCCTCCACTTT
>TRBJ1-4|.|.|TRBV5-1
CASSLGASATNEKLFF
TGCGCCAGCAGCTTGGGAGCATCTGCAACTAATGAAAAACTGTTTTTT
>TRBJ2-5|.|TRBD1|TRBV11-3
CASSPGTGGQETQYF
TGTGCCAGCAGCCCTGGGACAGGGGGCCAAGAGACCCAGTACTTC
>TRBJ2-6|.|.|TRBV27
CASSALTGANVLTF
TGTGCCAGCAGTGCCCTAACTGGGGCCAACGTCCTGACTTTC
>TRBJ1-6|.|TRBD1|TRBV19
CASGPTQGTGAYNSPLHF
TGTGCCAGTGGGCCCACCCAGGGGACAGGAGCATATAATTCACCCCTCCACTTT
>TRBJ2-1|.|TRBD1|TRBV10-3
CAIREWDRVANEQFF
TGTGCCATCAGAGAATGGGACAGGGTTGCCAATGAGCAGTTCTTC